This passage covers 9 T cell receptor beta chains from one sample sequenced in a study of CD8+CD57+ T cells in acquired aplastic anemia. Both TCR beta VDJ combination and CDR3 sequence profiling were carried out. Genomic DNA was the template for this profiling. TCRdb reprocessed the reads via MiXCR and lists one record per CDR3 protein. The sample consists of about 110,000 distinct CDR3 sequences, approximately 49% of them appearing once. The material sequenced was sorted CD4+, CD8+, or CD8+CD57+ T cells (not recorded which) from PBMCs. The receptors come from a human donor in good health, serving as a control.

In this sample, this clonotype turned up many times. A much larger clone is a single base away; this may be a read error. The chain combines TRBV10-2 with TRBJ2-2; 11 positions agree with TRBD1. This CDR3 has 14 residues. CDR1 and CDR2 from the germline V gene are WSHSY and SAAADI. CDR3 sequence: CARSEGQGVGELFF. CDR3 coding DNA: TGCGCCCGCAGTGAGGGACAGGGGGTAGGGGAGCTGTTTTTT.

The chain carries TRBV2 and TRBJ2-1; D might be TRBD2 (5 bases). Per germline, CDR1 SNHLY and CDR2 FYNNEI. This CDR3 has 14 residues. V gave up 7 bases and J gave up 5 bases, with 15 bases separating them. The CDR3 sequence is CASTPGYGNNEQFF. CDR3 nucleotide sequence: TGTGCCAGCACTCCGGGGTACGGAAACAATGAGCAGTTCTTC.

The rearrangement joins TRBV7-8 to TRBJ1-2; D remains ambiguous. The CDR3 totals 8 residues. V dropped 1 base and J dropped 14 bases, with 2 bases sitting between them. The germline CDR1 and CDR2 sequences are SGHVS and FQNEAQ. DNA of the CDR3: TGTGCCAGCAGCTTAGTAACCTTC. Translating it yields CASSLVTF.

The chain employs TRBV19 and TRBJ2-2, with D possibly matching TRBD2 (5 bases). The CDR3 consists of 15 residues. The germline V gene encodes CDR1 LNHDA and CDR2 SQIVND (reference sequence). V was shortened by 1 base and J by 0 bases, with 6 bases between the two germline ends. CDR3: CASSIGGTNTGELFF. The CDR3 DNA reads TGTGCCAGTAGTATAGGAGGGACGAACACCGGGGAGCTGTTTTTT.

This clonotype came up a few times. The chain links TRBV7-9 to TRBJ2-3; D gene uncertain. The V gene lost 1 base and the J gene lost 1 base, with 6 bases spanning the gap. In germline, CDR1 is SEHNR, CDR2 FQNEAQ (reference sequence). The CDR3 length is 14 residues. CDR3 in amino acids: CASSLGPGTDTQYF. In DNA form, the CDR3 reads TGTGCCAGCAGCTTAGGGCCGGGCACAGATACGCAGTATTTT.

This clonotype was seen many times. V and J are TRBV30 and TRBJ2-7, with a tentative D call TRBD1 (5 bases). The CDR3 consists of 12 residues. Trimming left V 3 bases short and J 3 bases short, with 9 bases between. Germline CDR1 and CDR2: GTSNPN and SVGIG (reference sequence). DNA for the CDR3: TGTGCCTGGAGGGACAATCGCTACGAGCAGTACTTC. Translation gives CAWRDNRYEQYF.

The genes are TRBV4-1 and TRBJ2-5, with a possible D match to TRBD2 (7 bases). The germline gives CDR1 MGHRA, CDR2 YSYEKL. The CDR3 sequence is 16 residues long. The V and J ends lost 0 bases and 5 bases respectively, with 16 bases between them. The CDR3 DNA sequence: TGCGCCAGCAGCCAAGAGAGAACGGGGGGACACGAGACCCAGTACTTC. Translating it yields CASSQERTGGHETQYF.

The chain links TRBV7-2 to TRBJ2-7; 8 bases fit TRBD2. Trimming cost V 5 bases and J 3 bases; bases outside gene matches: 9. Germline assignment: CDR1 SGHTA and CDR2 FQGNSA. This CDR3 has 15 amino acids. The CDR3 DNA is TGTGCCAGCAGCCCCGCCGGCGGGGGGAACTACGAGCAGTACTTC. This sequence encodes CASSPAGGGNYEQYF.

The CDR3 here is CASREAPTGYNQPQHF. DNA for the CDR3: TGTGCCAGCAGAGAGGCCCCGACAGGGTACAATCAGCCCCAGCATTTT. J is TRBJ1-5 and V is TRBV6-1; 7 nucleotides line up with TRBD1. Germline-derived CDR1 and CDR2 are MNHNS and SASEGT. This CDR3 spans 16 amino acids. J gave up 3 bases and V 6 bases, and 11 bases lay outside the gene matches.